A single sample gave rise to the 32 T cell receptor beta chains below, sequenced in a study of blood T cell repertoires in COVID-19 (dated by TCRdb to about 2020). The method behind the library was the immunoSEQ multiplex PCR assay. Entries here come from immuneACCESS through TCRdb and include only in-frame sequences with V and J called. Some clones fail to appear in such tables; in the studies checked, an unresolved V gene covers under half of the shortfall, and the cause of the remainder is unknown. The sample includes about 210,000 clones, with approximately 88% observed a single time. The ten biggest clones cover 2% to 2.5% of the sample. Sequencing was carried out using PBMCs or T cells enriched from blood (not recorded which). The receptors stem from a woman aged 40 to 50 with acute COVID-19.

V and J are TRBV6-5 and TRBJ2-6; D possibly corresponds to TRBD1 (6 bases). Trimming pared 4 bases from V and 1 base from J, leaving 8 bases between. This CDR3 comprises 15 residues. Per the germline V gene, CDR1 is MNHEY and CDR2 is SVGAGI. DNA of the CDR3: TGTGCCAGCAGTTTAGACAGGTCTGGGGCCAACGTCCTGACTTTC. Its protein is CASSLDRSGANVLTF.

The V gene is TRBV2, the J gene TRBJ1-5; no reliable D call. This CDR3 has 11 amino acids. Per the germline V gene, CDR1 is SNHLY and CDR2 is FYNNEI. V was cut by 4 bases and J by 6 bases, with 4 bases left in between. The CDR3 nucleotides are TGTGCCAGCAGTGCGAGTCAGCCCCAGCATTTT. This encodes CASSASQPQHF.

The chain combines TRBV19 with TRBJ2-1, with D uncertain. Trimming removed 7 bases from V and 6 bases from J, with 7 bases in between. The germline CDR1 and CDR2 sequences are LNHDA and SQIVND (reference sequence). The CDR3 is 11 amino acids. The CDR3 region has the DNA TGTGCCAGTAATGCGGCCAATGAGCAGTTCTTC. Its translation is CASNAANEQFF.

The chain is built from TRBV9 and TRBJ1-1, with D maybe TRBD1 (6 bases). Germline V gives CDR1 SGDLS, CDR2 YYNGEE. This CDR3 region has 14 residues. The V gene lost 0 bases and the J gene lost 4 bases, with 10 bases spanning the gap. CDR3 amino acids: CASSVAGDPTEAFF. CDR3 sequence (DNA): TGTGCCAGCAGCGTAGCAGGGGACCCCACTGAAGCTTTCTTT.

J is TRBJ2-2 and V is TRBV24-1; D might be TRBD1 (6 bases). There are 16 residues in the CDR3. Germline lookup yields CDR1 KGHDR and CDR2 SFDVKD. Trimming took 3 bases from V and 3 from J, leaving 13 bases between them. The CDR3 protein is CATSDIQDSDTGELFF. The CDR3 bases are TGTGCCACCAGTGATATCCAGGACAGCGACACCGGGGAGCTGTTTTTT.

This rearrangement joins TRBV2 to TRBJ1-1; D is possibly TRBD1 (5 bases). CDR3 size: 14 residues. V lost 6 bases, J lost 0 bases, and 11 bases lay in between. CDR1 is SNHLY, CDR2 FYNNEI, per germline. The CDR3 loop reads CASSARVMNTEAFF. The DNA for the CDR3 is TGTGCCAGCAGCGCCAGGGTGATGAACACTGAAGCTTTCTTT. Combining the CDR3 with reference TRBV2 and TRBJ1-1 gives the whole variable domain EPEVTQTPSHQVTQMGQEVILRCVPISNHLYFYWYRQILGQKVEFLVSFYNNEISEKSEIFDDQFSVERPDGSNFTLKIRSTKLEDSAMYFCASSARVMNTEAFFGQGTRLTVV.

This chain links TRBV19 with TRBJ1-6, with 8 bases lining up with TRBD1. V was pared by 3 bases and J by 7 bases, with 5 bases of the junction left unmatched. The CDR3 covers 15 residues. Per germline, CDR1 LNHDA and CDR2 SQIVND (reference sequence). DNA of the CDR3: TGTGCCAGTAGTATTTCGGGACAGGACAATTCACCCCTCCACTTT. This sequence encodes CASSISGQDNSPLHF.

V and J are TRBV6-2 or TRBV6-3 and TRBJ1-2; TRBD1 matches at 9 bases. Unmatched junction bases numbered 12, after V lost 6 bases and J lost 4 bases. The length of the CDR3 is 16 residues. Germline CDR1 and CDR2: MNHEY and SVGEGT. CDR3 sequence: CASSEKNRGLRYGYTF. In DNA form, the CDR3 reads TGTGCCAGCAGCGAAAAAAACAGGGGGCTACGCTATGGCTACACCTTC.

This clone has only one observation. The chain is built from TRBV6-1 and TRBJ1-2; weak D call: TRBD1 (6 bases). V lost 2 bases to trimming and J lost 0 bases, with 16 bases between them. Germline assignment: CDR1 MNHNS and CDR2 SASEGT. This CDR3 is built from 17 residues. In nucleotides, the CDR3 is TGTGCCAGCAGTGAATGGGGCAGGGGAAATTCTAACTATGGCTACACCTTC. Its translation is CASSEWGRGNSNYGYTF.

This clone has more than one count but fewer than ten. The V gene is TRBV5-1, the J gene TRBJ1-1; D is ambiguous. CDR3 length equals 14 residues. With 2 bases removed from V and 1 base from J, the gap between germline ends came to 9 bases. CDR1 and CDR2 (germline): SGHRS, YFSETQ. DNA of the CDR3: TGCGCCAGCAGCTTAAGTTCGGGGAACACTGAAGCTTTCTTT. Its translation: CASSLSSGNTEAFF.

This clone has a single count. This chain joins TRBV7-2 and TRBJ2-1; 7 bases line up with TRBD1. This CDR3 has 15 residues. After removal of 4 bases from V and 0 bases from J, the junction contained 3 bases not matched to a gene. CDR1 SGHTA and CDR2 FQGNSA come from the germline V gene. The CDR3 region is CASSSHRGSYNEQFF. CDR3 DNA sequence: TGTGCCAGCAGCTCCCACAGGGGCTCCTACAATGAGCAGTTCTTC.

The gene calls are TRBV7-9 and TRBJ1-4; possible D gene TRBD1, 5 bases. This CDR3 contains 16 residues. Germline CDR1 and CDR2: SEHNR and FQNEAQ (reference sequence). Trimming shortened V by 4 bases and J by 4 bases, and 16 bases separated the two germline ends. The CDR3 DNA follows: TGTGCCAGCAGCTCAGGCAGGGCGCTACTTAATGAAAAACTGTTTTTT. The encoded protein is CASSSGRALLNEKLFF.

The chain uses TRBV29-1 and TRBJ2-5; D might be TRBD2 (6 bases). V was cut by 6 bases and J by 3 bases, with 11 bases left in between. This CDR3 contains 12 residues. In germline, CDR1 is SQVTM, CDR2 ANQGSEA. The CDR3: CSVLTGEETQYF. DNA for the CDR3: TGCAGCGTGCTGACGGGAGAAGAGACCCAGTACTTC.

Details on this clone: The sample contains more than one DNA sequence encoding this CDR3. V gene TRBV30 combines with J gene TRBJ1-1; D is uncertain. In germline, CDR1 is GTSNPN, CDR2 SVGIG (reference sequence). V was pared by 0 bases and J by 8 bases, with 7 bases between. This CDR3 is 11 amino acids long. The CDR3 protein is CAWSVISEAFF. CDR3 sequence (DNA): TGTGCCTGGAGTGTAATCTCCGAAGCTTTCTTT.

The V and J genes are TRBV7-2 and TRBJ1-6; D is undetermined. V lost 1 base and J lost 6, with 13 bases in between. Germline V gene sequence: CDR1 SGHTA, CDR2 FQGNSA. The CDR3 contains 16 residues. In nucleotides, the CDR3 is TGTGCCAGCAGCTTAGTCCCGCAGACTCTTAATTCACCCCTCCACTTT. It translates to CASSLVPQTLNSPLHF.

CDR3 region: CASSLSREDGYTF. The CDR3 DNA reads TGTGCCAGCAGCTTAAGCAGGGAAGATGGCTACACCTTC. The rearrangement joins TRBV7-2 to TRBJ1-2; a weak D match, TRBD1 (5 bases). The germline V gene encodes CDR1 SGHTA and CDR2 FQGNSA. V was clipped by 2 bases and J by 6 bases, with 10 bases between them. This CDR3 is built from 13 residues.

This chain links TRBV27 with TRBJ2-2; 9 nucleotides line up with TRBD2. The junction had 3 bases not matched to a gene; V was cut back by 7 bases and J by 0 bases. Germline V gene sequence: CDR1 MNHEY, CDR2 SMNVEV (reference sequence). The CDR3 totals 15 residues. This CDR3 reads CASMQREANTGELFF. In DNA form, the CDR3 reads TGTGCCAGCATGCAGCGGGAGGCGAACACCGGGGAGCTGTTTTTT.

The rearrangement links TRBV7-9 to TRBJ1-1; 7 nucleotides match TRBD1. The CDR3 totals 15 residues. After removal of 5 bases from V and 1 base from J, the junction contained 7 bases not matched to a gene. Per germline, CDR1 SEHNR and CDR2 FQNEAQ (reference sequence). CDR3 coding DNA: TGTGCCAGCAGCGTCGGCAACAGGGGGAACACTGAAGCTTTCTTT. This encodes CASSVGNRGNTEAFF.

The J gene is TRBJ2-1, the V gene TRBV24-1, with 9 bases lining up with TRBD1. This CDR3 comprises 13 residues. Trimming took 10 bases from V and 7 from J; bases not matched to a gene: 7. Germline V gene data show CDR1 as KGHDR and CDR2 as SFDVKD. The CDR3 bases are TGTGCCACTTCAGGGACAGGGAGGAATGAGCAGTTCTTC. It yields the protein CATSGTGRNEQFF.

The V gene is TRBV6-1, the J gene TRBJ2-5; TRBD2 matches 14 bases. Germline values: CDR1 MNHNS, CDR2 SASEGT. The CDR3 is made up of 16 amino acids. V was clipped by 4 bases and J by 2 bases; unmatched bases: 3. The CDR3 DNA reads TGTGCCAGCAGTGCTGGGACTAGCGGGGGACAAGAGACCCAGTACTTC. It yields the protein CASSAGTSGGQETQYF.

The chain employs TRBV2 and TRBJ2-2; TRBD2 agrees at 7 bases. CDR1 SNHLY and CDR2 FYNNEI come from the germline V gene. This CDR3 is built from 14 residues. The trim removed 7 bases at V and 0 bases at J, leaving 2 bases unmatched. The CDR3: CASNSGSNTGELFF. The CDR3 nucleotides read TGTGCCAGCAATAGCGGGTCGAACACCGGGGAGCTGTTTTTT.

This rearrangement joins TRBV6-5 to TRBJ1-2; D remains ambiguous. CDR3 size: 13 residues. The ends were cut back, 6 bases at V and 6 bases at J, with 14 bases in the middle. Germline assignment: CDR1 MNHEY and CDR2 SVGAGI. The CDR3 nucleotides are TGTGCCAGCAGCCTTACGCAAAGCAATGGCTACACCTTC. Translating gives CASSLTQSNGYTF.

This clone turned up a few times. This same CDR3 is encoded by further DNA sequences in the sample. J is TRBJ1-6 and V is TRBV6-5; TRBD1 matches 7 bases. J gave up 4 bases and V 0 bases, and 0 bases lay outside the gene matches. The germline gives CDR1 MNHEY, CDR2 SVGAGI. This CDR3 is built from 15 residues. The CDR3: CASSYSQGYNSPLHF. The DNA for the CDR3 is TGTGCCAGCAGTTACTCACAGGGGTATAATTCACCCCTCCACTTT.

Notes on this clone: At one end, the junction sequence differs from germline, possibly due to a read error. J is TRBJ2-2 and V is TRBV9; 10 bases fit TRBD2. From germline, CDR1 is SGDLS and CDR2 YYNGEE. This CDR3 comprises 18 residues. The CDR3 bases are TGTGCCAGCAGCGTAAATCGACTAGCGGGCCGGAACACCGGGGAGCCGTTTTTT. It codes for CASSVNRLAGRNTGEPFF.

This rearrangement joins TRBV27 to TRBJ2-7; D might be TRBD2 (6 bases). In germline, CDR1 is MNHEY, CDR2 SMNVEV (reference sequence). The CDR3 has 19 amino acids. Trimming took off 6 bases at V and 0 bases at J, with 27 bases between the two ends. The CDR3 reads CASRHRVGGAGRGSYEQYF. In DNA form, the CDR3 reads TGTGCCAGCAGACACAGAGTCGGGGGAGCAGGCCGTGGCTCCTACGAGCAGTACTTC.

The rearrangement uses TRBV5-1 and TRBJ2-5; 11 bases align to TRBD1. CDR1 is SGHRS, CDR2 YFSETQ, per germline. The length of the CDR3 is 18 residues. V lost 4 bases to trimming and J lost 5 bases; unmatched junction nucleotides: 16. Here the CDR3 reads CASSPGTGGLGARETQYF. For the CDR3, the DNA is TGCGCCAGCAGCCCCGGGACAGGGGGTTTGGGGGCAAGGGAGACCCAGTACTTC.

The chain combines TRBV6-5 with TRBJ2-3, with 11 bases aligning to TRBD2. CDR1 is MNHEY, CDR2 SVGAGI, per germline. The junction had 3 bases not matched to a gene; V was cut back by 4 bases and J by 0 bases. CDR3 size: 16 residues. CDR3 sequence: CASSLLAGASTDTQYF. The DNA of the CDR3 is TGTGCCAGCAGTTTACTAGCGGGGGCTAGCACAGATACGCAGTATTTT.

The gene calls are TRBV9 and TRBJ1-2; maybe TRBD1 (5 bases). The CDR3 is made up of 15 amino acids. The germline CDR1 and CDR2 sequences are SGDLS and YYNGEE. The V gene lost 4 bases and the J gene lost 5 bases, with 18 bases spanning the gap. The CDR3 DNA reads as TGTGCCAGCAGCCCCGCGGGCGGGGGGTATTATGGCTACACCTTC. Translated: CASSPAGGGYYGYTF.

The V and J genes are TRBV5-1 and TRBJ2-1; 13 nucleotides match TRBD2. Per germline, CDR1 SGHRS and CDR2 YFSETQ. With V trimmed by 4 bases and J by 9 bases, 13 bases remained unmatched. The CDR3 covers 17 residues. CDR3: CASSPEPGLAGSVEQFF. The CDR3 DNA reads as TGCGCCAGCAGCCCGGAACCGGGACTAGCGGGATCGGTTGAGCAGTTCTTC.

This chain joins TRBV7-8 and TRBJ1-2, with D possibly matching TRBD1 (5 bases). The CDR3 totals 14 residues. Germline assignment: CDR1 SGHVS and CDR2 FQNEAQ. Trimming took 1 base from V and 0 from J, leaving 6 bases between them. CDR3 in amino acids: CASSLVGANYGYTF. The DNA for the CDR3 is TGTGCCAGCAGCTTAGTAGGGGCTAACTATGGCTACACCTTC.

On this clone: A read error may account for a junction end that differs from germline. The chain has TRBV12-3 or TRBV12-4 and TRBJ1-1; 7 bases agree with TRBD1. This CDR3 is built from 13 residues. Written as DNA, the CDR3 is TGTGCCAGCAGGGACAGGTTGAGGCCCCAAACGGTTTTT. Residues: CASRDRLRPQTVF.

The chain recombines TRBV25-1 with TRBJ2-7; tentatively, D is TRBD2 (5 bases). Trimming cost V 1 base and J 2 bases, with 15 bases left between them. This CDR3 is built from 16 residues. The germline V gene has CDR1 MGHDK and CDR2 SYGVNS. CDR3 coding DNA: TGTGCCAGCAGTGAATCGGTCGCTAGCCGTGCCTACGAGCAGTACGTC. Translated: CASSESVASRAYEQYV.